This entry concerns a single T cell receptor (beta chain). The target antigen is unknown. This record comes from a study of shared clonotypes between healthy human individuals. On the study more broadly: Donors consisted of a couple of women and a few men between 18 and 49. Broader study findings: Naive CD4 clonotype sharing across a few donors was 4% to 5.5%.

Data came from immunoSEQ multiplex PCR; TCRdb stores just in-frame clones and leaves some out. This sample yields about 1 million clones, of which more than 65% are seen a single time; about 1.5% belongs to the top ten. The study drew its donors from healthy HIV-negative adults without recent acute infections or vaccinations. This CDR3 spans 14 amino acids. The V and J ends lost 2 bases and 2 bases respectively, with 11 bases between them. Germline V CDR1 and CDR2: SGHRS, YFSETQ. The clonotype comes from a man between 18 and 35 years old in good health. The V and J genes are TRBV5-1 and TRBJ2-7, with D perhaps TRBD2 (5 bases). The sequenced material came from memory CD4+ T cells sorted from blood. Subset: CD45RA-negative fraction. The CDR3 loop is CASSFLGSTYEQYF. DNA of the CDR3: TGCGCCAGCAGCTTTCTAGGGAGTACCTACGAGCAGTACTTC.